Listed below are T cell receptor beta chains from one sample, sequenced in a study of shared clonotypes between healthy human individuals. TCRdb's table, derived via immunoSEQ multiplex PCR, lists solely in-frame clones and lacks some. The sample shows over a million clones, roughly 95% of them seen only once. Sequenced: naive CD4+ T cells sorted from blood. These receptors were collected from a man aged 25-45 years in good health. CDR3s include the opening cysteine and the closing phenylalanine or tryptophan. The D gene is left open where the match is weak. Some rows have no size entry. The others give once, few or many, or a class for an expanded clone.

D gene	clone size	V gene	J gene	CDR3 DNA	CDR3 protein
-	-	TRBV18	TRBJ2-1	TGTGCCAGCTCACCACCCCCTCGCCCGACAGGCAATGAGCAGTTCTTC	CASSPPPRPTGNEQFF
-	-	TRBV13	TRBJ2-5	TGTGCCAGCAGCGTACAATCCGCCGAGACCCAGTACTTC	CASSVQSAETQYF
-	once	TRBV27	TRBJ2-1	TGTGCCAGCAGTTCAAAAGCTATCTACAATGAGCAGTTCTTC	CASSSKAIYNEQFF
TRBD2	-	TRBV14	TRBJ2-1	TGTGCCAGCAGCCATTTGGGTCCGCGGGAGAATAATGAGCAGTTCTTC	CASSHLGPRENNEQFF
TRBD2	-	TRBV9	TRBJ2-1	TGTGCCAGCAGCCCGAGAGCGGGAGGCTCCTACTACAATGAGCAGTTCTTC	CASSPRAGGSYYNEQFF
TRBD2	-	TRBV6-4	TRBJ2-2	TGTGCCAGCAGTGACTCTGGGACTAGCGGGTTTGCGAACACCGGGGAGCTGTTTTTT	CASSDSGTSGFANTGELFF
-	-	TRBV10-2	TRBJ1-5	TGCGCCAGCAGTGAGTCGCTTCAGCCCCAGCATTTT	CASSESLQPQHF
-	-	TRBV9	TRBJ2-7	TGTGCCAGCAGCGTAGGAGGTCGCACCTACGAGCAGTACTTC	CASSVGGRTYEQYF
TRBD1	-	TRBV27	TRBJ2-3	TGTGCCAGCAGTGTGGACAGGGGGACAGATACGCAGTATTTT	CASSVDRGTDTQYF
-	-	TRBV7-9	TRBJ2-3	TGTGCCAGCAGCTCGGGAAATACGCAGTATTTT	CASSSGNTQYF
-	-	TRBV18	TRBJ1-4	TGTGCCAGCTCACCGGTAAGGCCGACAACTAATGAAAAACTGTTTTTT	CASSPVRPTTNEKLFF
TRBD2	once	TRBV30	TRBJ2-1	TGTGCCTGGAGTCCTGGGACTAGCGGGAGGGCCAGCTATGAGCAGTTCTTC	CAWSPGTSGRASYEQFF
TRBD2	once	TRBV19	TRBJ2-1	TGTGCCAGTAGTGGGTCTAGCGGGACTAATTACAATGAGCAGTTCTTC	CASSGSSGTNYNEQFF
-	-	TRBV29-1	TRBJ2-6	TGCAGCGTTGGGGGGGCTGGGGCCAACGTCCTGACTTTC	CSVGGAGANVLTF
-	-	TRBV6-5	TRBJ2-3	TGTGCCAGCAGTTACACCGTCCAGGGCACAGGGACGCAGTATTTT	CASSYTVQGTGTQYF
-	-	TRBV28	TRBJ1-5	TGTGCCAGCGGTCTAACCACACAGTATAGCAATCAGCCCCAGCATTTT	CASGLTTQYSNQPQHF
-	-	TRBV18	TRBJ2-7	TGTGCCAGCCACGCGGGGCCAAGCTCCTACGAGCAGTACTTC	CASHAGPSSYEQYF
-	-	TRBV5-4	TRBJ2-2	TGTGCCAGCAGCTTGAGGAGCGGCATAAACACCGGGGAGCTGTTTTTT	CASSLRSGINTGELFF